One sample yielded the 2 T cell receptor beta chains listed below, sequenced in a study of shared clonotypes between healthy human individuals. Repertoires were generated with immunoSEQ multiplex PCR, while TCRdb's copy carries only in-frame clones and drops some. The table includes about 960,000 clones, about three quarters detected once. The material sequenced was memory CD4+ T cells sorted from blood. The subset denotes: CD45RA-negative fraction. These receptor sequences come from a man aged 18 to 30 in good health.

The chain recombines TRBV15 with TRBJ1-4; D ambiguous. With 1 base removed from V and 8 bases from J, the gap between germline ends came to 23 bases. Germline values: CDR1 LNHNV, CDR2 YYDKDF (reference sequence). There are 18 residues in the CDR3. As DNA, the CDR3 is TGTGCCACCAGCAGAGTAGCGTCGGCGGGGAGGGTTGCAGAAAAACTGTTTTTT. Its protein is CATSRVASAGRVAEKLFF.

About this clone: At one boundary the junction diverges from the germline segment, which might be a read error. V usage is TRBV6-6 and J usage is TRBJ1-1; no reliable D call. The length of the CDR3 is 14 residues. CDR1 is MNHNY, CDR2 SVGAGI, per germline (reference sequence). The DNA of the CDR3 is TGTGCCAGCAAGGATCATGCTAAAAACATTGAAGCTTTCTTT. It translates to CASKDHAKNIEAFF.